This is a list of T cell receptor beta chains from one sample in a study of shared T cell receptors in the human thymus. Measured with immunoSEQ multiplex PCR; TCRdb has only the in-frame clones, and not every one. The sample lists hundreds of thousands of clones, over 75% occurring once. Another study also made use of these data, one on human thymus T cells.

The specimen was thymocytes. These receptors all stem from a boy less than two years old with a congenital heart defect. Each CDR3 is given with its conserved first and last residue. D genes are given only for firm matches. The size of a clone is reported for some rows only, either as once, few or many, or as a class for expanded clones.

V gene	J gene	clone size	D gene	CDR3 protein	CDR3 DNA
TRBV19	TRBJ2-7	-	-	CASSTGGTYEQYF	TGTGCCAGTAGTACAGGGGGGACCTACGAGCAGTACTTC
TRBV9	TRBJ2-5	-	-	CASSVVPRVGETQYF	TGTGCCAGCAGCGTAGTTCCCAGGGTGGGAGAGACCCAGTACTTC
TRBV19	TRBJ2-1	-	TRBD1	CASSHDRGLYNEQFF	TGTGCCAGTAGTCACGACAGGGGCCTTTACAATGAGCAGTTCTTC
TRBV6-6	TRBJ1-3	-	-	CASSYSRSGNTIYF	TGTGCCAGCAGTTACTCCCGCTCTGGAAACACCATATATTTT
TRBV10-3	TRBJ1-1	-	-	CAISETGSIDTEAFF	TGTGCCATCAGTGAGACAGGGAGCATCGACACTGAAGCTTTCTTT
TRBV11-2	TRBJ1-2	-	TRBD1	CASSLTRGDGYTF	TGTGCCAGCAGCTTAACCAGGGGGGATGGCTACACCTTC
TRBV11-1	TRBJ2-1	-	TRBD1	CASSPDRDNEQFF	TGTGCCAGCAGCCCCGACAGGGACAATGAGCAGTTCTTC
TRBV7-2	TRBJ2-7	-	-	CASSSQGVVGEENYEQYF	TGTGCCAGCAGCTCCCAAGGTGTGGTCGGGGAGGAGAATTACGAGCAGTACTTC
TRBV5-1	TRBJ2-7	-	TRBD2	CASSLSLAGGEFYEQYF	TGCGCCAGCAGCTTGAGTCTAGCGGGAGGAGAATTCTACGAGCAGTACTTC
TRBV7-9	TRBJ1-2	-	TRBD1	CASRDRANYGYTF	TGTGCCAGTCGGGACAGGGCTAACTATGGCTACACCTTC
TRBV7-2	TRBJ2-7	-	-	CASSFHSTEVSYEQYF	TGTGCCAGCAGCTTCCACTCGACGGAGGTATCCTACGAGCAGTACTTC
TRBV28	TRBJ1-4	-	-	CASSLGGPNEKLFF	TGTGCCAGCAGTCTGGGAGGGCCTAATGAAAAACTGTTTTTT
TRBV6-5	TRBJ2-5	-	TRBD1	CASSYVDRAAQETQYF	TGTGCCAGCAGTTACGTGGACAGGGCTGCTCAAGAGACCCAGTACTTC
TRBV5-3	TRBJ2-1	few	-	CARSLFGPFYSNEQFF	TGTGCCAGAAGCTTGTTTGGGCCTTTTTACAGTAATGAGCAGTTCTTC
TRBV28	TRBJ2-7	-	-	CASSFRRGPSYEQYF	TGTGCCAGCAGTTTTAGGCGAGGCCCTTCCTACGAGCAGTACTTC
TRBV13	TRBJ1-3	-	TRBD1	CASSVPGQGRTGNTIYF	TGTGCCAGCAGCGTCCCGGGACAGGGGCGCACTGGAAACACCATATATTTT
TRBV5-6	TRBJ2-1	-	-	CASSFNLRGRGRYEQFF	TGTGCCAGCAGCTTTAACCTACGGGGACGGGGGAGATATGAGCAGTTCTTC
TRBV6-1	TRBJ1-5	-	TRBD1	CASSEAGTGGSSNQPQHF	TGTGCCAGCAGTGAAGCCGGGACAGGGGGCTCAAGCAATCAGCCCCAGCATTTT
TRBV25-1	TRBJ2-5	-	TRBD1	CASSESWTGVGAEQYF	TGTGCCAGCAGTGAATCTTGGACAGGGGTTGGAGCTGAGCAGTACTTC
TRBV10-3	TRBJ1-2	-	-	CAISEEGGGWGYTF	TGTGCCATCAGTGAAGAGGGCGGTGGATGGGGCTACACCTTC
TRBV4-1	TRBJ2-1	-	TRBD2	CASSRRGLAGVVGTYNEQFF	TGCGCCAGCAGCCGAAGGGGACTAGCGGGAGTCGTGGGAACCTACAATGAGCAGTTCTTC
TRBV25-1	TRBJ2-3	-	TRBD1	CASSRTGSSDTQYF	TGTGCCAGCAGTAGGACAGGGAGCTCAGATACGCAGTATTTT
TRBV29-1	TRBJ2-3	-	-	CSVEALGADTQYF	TGCAGCGTTGAAGCCCTCGGGGCAGATACGCAGTATTTT